The 3 T cell receptor beta chains below all came from one sample that was sequenced in a study of PD-1 blockade in classical Hodgkin lymphoma. Regarding time point: newly diagnosed, previously untreated cHL patient sample. The CD4+ T cells used were purified from thawed PBMCs through magnetic negative selection. Assay used: immunoSEQ multiplex PCR; TCRdb lists only in-frame clones, some missing. The sample records 24,000 or so clones, about 89% being singletons. The sample was CD4+ T cells from blood. Receptors originate from a human donor with classical Hodgkin lymphoma.

The rearrangement joins TRBV11-2 to TRBJ2-7; D unclear. Per germline, CDR1 SGHAT and CDR2 FQNNGV. The ends were cut back, 2 bases at V and 0 bases at J, with 11 bases in the middle. This CDR3 has 15 amino acids. Here the CDR3 reads CASSLSPGRSYEQYF. The CDR3 region has the DNA TGTGCCAGCAGCTTAAGTCCCGGACGCTCCTACGAGCAGTACTTC.

The chain employs TRBV2 and TRBJ2-2; D uncertain. The CDR3 length is 11 residues. V was shortened by 8 bases and J by 5 bases, with 6 bases between the two germline ends. The germline V gene has CDR1 SNHLY and CDR2 FYNNEI. The DNA for the CDR3 is TGTGCCAGCGGCATGACCGGGGAGCTGTTTTTT. As protein: CASGMTGELFF. The whole variable domain, filled in from reference TRBV2 and TRBJ2-2, reads EPEVTQTPSHQVTQMGQEVILRCVPISNHLYFYWYRQILGQKVEFLVSFYNNEISEKSEIFDDQFSVERPDGSNFTLKIRSTKLEDSAMYFCASGMTGELFFGEGSRLTVL.

The chain employs TRBV19 and TRBJ1-5, with D perhaps TRBD1 (5 bases). The CDR3 is made up of 15 amino acids. With 5 bases removed from V and 0 bases from J, the gap between germline ends came to 11 bases. CDR1 LNHDA and CDR2 SQIVND come from the germline V gene (reference sequence). The chain's CDR3 is CASSPAGYSNQPQHF. The CDR3 bases are TGTGCCAGTAGTCCCGCAGGGTATAGCAATCAGCCCCAGCATTTT.